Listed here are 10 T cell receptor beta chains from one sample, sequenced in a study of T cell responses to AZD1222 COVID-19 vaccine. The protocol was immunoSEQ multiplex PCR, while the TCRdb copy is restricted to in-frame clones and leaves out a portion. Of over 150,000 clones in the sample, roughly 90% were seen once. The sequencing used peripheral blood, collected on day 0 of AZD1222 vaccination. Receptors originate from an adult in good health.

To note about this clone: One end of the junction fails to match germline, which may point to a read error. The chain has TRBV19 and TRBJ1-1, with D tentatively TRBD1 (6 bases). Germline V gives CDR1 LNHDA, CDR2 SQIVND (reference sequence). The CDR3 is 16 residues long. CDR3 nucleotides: TGTGCCAGTAGTATGAACAGGGCCGCTCGGAACGCTGAAGCTTTCTTT. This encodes CASSMNRAARNAEAFF. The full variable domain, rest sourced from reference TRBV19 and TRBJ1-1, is DGGITQSPKYLFRKEGQNVTLSCEQNLNHDAMYWYRQDPGQGLRLIYYSQIVNDFQKGDIAEGYSVSREKKESFPLTVTSAQKNPTAFYLCASSMNRAARNAEAFFGQGTRLTVV.

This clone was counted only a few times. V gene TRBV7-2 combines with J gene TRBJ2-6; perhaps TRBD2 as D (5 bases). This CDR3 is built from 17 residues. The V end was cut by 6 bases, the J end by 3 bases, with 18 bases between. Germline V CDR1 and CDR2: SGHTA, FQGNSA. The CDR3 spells CASSRNPRGLGANVLTF. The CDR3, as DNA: TGTGCCAGCAGTAGAAACCCTCGCGGGCTTGGGGCCAACGTCCTGACTTTC.

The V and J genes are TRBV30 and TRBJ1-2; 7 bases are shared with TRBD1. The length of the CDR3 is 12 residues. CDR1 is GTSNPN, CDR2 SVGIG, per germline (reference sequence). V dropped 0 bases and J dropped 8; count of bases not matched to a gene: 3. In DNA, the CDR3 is TGTGCCTGGAGTGTAGGGGGCCAAGGCTACACCTTC. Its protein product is CAWSVGGQGYTF.

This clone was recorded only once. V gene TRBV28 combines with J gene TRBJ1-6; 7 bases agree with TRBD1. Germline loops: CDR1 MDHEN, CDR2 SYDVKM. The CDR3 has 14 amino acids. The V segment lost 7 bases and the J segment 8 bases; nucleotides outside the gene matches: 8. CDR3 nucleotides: TGTGCCAGCAATCCGACAGGGCCCTATTCACCCCTCCACTTT. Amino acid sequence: CASNPTGPYSPLHF.

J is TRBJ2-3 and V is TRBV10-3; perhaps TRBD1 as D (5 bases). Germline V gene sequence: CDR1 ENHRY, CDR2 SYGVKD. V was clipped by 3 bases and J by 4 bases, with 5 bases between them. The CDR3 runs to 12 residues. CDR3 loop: CAISDRADTQYF. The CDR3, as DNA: TGTGCCATCAGTGACAGGGCAGATACGCAGTATTTT.

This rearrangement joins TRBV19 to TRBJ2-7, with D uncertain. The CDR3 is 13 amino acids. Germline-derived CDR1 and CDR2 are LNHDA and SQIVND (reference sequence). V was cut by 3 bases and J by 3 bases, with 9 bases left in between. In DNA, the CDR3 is TGTGCCAGTAGTATCAAGCAGAACTACGAGCAGTACTTC. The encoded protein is CASSIKQNYEQYF.

The CDR3 DNA is TGTGCCAGCAGTGAATTGACTAGCGGGGGCCAAGAGACCCAGTACTTC. Its translation is CASSELTSGGQETQYF. The rearrangement joins TRBV6-1 to TRBJ2-5; TRBD2 aligns across 12 bases. The germline CDR1 and CDR2 sequences are MNHNS and SASEGT. V dropped 2 bases and J dropped 1; count of bases not matched to a gene: 2. The CDR3 runs to 16 residues.

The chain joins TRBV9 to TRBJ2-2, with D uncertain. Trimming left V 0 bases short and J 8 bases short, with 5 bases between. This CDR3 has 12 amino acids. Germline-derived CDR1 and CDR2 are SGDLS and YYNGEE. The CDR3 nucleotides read TGTGCCAGCAGCGTAGAACGGGGGGAGCTGTTTTTT. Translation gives CASSVERGELFF.

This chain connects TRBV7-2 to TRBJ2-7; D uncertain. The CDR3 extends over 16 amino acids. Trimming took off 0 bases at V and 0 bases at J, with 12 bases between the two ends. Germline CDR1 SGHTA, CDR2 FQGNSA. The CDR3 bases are TGTGCCAGCAGCTTAGCCCCCCGGTCTAGCTCCTACGAGCAGTACTTC. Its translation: CASSLAPRSSSYEQYF.

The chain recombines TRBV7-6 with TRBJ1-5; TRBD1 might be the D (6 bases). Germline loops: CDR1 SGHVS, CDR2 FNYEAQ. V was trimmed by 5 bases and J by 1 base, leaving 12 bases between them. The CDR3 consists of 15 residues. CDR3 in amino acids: CASSLGGISNQPQHF. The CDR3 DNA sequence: TGTGCCAGCAGCCTAGGGGGAATAAGCAATCAGCCCCAGCATTTT.